Listed here is a single TCR beta chain. Its target is not known. The entry originates in a study of vaccination and CD4 T cells after COVID-19. Study-wide context: Participants were given two doses of BNT162b2 or mRNA-1273 vaccine. Overlapping spike peptides of SARS-CoV-2, HCoV-NL63, HCoV-OC43 and HCoV-229E stimulated the cells.

The V gene end was trimmed by 1 base and the J gene end by 0 bases; junction bases not matched to a gene: 11. Germline lookup yields CDR1 SEHNR and CDR2 FQNEAQ (reference sequence). The CDR3 has 18 amino acids. Cultured CD4+ T cells had their DNA profiled by the Oncomine TCR Beta short-read assay. In this case, cultured CD4+ T cells provided the extracted genomic DNA. MiXCR, applied by TCRdb to the PCR reads, yields one record per CDR3 protein. The sample lists about 22,000 distinct CDR3 sequences, under 40% occurring once. The time point is: late sampling 161 to 241 days after vaccination in three convalescent patients. Treatment here: approximately 10-day PBMC culture with coronavirus spike peptide pools or control peptides (ViraFEST assay). On days 3 and 7, half the medium was swapped for fresh IL-2-containing medium.

The clonotype was recovered from a human donor who had recovered from COVID-19. This chain links TRBV7-9 with TRBJ2-7, with 8 positions matching TRBD1. The sequencing used CD4+ T cells from blood, cultured in vitro, collected about 7 months after SARS-CoV-2 vaccination. The CDR3 DNA is TGTGCCAGCAGCTTAGGTACGCGGACAACAGGGGGCTCCTACGAGCAGTACTTC. Its translation: CASSLGTRTTGGSYEQYF. Full variable domain (outside the CDR3, taken from reference TRBV7-9 and TRBJ2-7): DTGVSQNPRHKITKRGQNVTFRCDPISEHNRLYWYRQTLGQGPEFLTYFQNEAQLEKSRLLSDRFSAERPKGSFSTLEIQRTEQGDSAMYLCASSLGTRTTGGSYEQYFGPGTRLTVT.